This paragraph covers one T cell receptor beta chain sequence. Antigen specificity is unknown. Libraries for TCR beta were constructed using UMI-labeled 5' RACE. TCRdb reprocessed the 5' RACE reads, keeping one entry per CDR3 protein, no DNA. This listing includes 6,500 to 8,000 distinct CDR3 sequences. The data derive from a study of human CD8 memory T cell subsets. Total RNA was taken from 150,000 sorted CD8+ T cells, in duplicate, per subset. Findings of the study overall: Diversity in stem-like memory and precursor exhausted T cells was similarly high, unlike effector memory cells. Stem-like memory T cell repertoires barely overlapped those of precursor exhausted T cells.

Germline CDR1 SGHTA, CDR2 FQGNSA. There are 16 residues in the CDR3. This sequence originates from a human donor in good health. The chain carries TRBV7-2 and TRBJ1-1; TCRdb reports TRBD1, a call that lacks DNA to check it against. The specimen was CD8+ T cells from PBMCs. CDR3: CASSSLGQGIYTEAFF.